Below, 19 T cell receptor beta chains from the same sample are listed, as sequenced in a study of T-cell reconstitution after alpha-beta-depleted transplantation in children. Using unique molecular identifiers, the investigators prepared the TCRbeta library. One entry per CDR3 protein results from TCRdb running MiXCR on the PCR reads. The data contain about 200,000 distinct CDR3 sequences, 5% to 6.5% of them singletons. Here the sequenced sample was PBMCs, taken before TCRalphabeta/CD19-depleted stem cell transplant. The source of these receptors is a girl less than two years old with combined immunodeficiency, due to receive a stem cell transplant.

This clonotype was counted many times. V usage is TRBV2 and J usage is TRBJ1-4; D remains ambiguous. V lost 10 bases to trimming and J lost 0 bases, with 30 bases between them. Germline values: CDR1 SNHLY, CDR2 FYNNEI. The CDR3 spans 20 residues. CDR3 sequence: CAILLPKQEDRYATNEKLFF. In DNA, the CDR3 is TGTGCCATCCTCTTACCGAAGCAAGAGGACCGCTATGCAACTAATGAAAAACTGTTTTTT.

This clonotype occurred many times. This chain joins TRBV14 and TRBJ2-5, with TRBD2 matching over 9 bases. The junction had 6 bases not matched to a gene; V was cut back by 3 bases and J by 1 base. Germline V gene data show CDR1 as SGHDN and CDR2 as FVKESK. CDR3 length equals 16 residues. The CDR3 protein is CASSQKTSGIQETQYF. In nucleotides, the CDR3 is TGTGCCAGCAGCCAGAAGACTAGCGGAATCCAAGAGACCCAGTACTTC.

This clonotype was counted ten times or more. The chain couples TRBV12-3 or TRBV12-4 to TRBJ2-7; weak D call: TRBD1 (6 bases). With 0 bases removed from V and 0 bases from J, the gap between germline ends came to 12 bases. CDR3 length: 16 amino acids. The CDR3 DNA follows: TGTGCCAGCAGTTTAGCTAGGGGGTCGGACTCCTACGAGCAGTACTTC. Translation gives CASSLARGSDSYEQYF.

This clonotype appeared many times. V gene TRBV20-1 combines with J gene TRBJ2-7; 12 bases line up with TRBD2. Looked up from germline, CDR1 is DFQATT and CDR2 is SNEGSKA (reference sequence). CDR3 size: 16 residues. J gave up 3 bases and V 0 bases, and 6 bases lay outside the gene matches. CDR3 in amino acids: CSARDWASGRVYEQYF. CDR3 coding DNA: TGCAGTGCTAGAGATTGGGCTAGCGGGAGGGTCTACGAGCAGTACTTC.

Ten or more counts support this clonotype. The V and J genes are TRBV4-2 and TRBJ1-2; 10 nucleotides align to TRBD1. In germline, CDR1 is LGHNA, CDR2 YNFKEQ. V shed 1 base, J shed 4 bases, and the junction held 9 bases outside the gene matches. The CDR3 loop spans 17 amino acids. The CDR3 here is CASSQAFGTGDVYGYTF. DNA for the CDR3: TGTGCCAGCAGCCAAGCTTTCGGGACAGGGGACGTCTATGGCTACACCTTC.

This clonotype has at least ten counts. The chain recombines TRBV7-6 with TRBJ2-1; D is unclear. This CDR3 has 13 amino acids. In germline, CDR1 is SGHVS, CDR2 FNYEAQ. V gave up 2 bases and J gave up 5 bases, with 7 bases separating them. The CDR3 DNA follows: TGTGCCAGCAGCTTATTAAGTAACAATGAGCAGTTCTTC. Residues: CASSLLSNNEQFF.

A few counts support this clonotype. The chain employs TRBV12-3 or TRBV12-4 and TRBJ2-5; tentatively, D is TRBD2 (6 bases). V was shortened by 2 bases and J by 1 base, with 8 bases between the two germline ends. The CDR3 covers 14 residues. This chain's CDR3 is CASSLTSSQETQYF. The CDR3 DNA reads TGTGCCAGCAGTTTAACTAGCAGCCAAGAGACCCAGTACTTC.

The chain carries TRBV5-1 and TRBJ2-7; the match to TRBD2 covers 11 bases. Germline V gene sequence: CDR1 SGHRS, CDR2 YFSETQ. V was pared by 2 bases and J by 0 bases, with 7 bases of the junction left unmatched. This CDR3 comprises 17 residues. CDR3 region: CASSLTSGSRSSYEQYF. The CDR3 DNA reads TGCGCCAGCAGCTTAACTAGCGGGAGTCGGAGCTCCTACGAGCAGTACTTC. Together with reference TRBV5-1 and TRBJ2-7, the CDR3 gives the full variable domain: KAGVTQTPRYLIKTRGQQVTLSCSPISGHRSVSWYQQTPGQGLQFLFEYFSETQRNKGNFPGRFSGRQFSNSRSEMNVSTLELGDSALYLCASSLTSGSRSSYEQYFGPGTRLTVT.

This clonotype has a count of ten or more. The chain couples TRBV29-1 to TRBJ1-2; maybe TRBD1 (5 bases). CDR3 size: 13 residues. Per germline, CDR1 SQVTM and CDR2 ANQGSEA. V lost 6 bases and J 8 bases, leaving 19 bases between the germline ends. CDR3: CSVEGTDLSGYTF. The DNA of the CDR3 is TGCAGCGTGGAGGGGACTGACCTTAGCGGCTACACCTTC.

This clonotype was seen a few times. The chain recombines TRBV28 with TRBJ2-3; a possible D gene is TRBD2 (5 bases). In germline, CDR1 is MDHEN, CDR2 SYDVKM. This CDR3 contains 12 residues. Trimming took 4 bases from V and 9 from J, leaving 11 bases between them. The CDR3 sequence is CASSSDYRTQYF. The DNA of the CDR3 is TGTGCCAGCAGTTCCGACTACCGCACGCAGTATTTT.

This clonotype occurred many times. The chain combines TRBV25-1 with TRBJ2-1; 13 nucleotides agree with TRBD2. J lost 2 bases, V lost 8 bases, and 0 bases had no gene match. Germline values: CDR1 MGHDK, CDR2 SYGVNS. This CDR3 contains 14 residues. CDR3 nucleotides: TGTGCCAGCGGGACTAGCGGGACCTACAATGAGCAGTTCTTC. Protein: CASGTSGTYNEQFF.

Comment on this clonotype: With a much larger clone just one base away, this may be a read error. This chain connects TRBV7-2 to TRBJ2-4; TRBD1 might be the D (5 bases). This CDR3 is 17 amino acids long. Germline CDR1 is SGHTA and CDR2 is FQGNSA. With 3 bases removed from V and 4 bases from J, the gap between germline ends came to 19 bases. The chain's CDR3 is CASSFLTERDFKNIQYF. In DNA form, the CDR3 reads TGTGCCAGCAGCTTCCTGACAGAGCGAGACTTTAAAAACATTCAGTACTTC.

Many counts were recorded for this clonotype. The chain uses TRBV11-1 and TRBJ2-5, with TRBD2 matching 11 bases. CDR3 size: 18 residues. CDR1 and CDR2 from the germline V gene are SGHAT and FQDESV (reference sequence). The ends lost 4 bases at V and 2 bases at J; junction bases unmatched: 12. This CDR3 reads CASSWPPPGLAEQETQYF. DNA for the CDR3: TGTGCCAGCAGCTGGCCCCCTCCGGGACTAGCGGAGCAAGAGACCCAGTACTTC.

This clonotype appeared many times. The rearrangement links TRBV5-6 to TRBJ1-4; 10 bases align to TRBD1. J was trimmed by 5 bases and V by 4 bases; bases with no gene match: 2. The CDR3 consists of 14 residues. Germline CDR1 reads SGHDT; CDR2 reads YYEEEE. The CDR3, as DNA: TGTGCCAGCAGCCAGGGACAGGGGAATGAAAAACTGTTTTTT. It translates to CASSQGQGNEKLFF.

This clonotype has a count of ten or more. In nucleotides, the CDR3 is TGCAGCGCCAAAGCAGGGAGGGCGAACACTGAAGCTTTCTTT. It translates to CSAKAGRANTEAFF. The chain uses TRBV29-1 and TRBJ1-1, with D possibly matching TRBD1 (5 bases). V was clipped by 7 bases and J by 1 base, with 16 bases between them. This CDR3 spans 14 amino acids. Germline CDR1 reads SQVTM; CDR2 reads ANQGSEA.

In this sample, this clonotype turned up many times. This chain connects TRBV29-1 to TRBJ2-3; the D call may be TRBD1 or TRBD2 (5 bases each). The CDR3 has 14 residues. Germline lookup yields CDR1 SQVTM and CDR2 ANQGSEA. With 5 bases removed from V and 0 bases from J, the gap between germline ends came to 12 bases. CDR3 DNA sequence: TGCAGCGTTCTGCACGGGGCTAGCACAGATACGCAGTATTTT. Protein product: CSVLHGASTDTQYF.

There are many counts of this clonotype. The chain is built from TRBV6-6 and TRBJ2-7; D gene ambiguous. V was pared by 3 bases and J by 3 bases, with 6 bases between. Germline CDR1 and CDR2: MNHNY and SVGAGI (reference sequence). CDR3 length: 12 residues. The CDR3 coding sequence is TGTGCCAGCAGTTATGAGGTCTACGAGCAGTACTTC. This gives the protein CASSYEVYEQYF.

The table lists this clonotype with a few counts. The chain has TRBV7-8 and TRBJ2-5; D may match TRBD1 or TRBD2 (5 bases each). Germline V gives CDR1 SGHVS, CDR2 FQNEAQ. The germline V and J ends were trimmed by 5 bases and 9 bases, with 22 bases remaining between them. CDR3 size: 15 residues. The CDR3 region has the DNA TGTGCCAGCAGCCCAATGTGGGGACGAGAAGGGGCCCAGTACTTC. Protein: CASSPMWGREGAQYF. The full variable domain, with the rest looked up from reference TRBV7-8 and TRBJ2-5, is GAGVSQSPRYKVAKRGQDVALRCDPISGHVSLFWYQQALGQGPEFLTYFQNEAQLDKSGLPSDRFFAERPEGSVSTLKIQRTQQEDSAVYLCASSPMWGREGAQYFGPGTRLLVL.

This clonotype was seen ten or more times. CDR3 region: CASTKQGLNTEAFF. The CDR3 coding sequence is TGTGCCAGCACTAAACAGGGCTTGAACACTGAAGCTTTCTTT. The V call is TRBV6-5, the J call TRBJ1-1, with D tentatively TRBD1 (6 bases). The germline V gene has CDR1 MNHEY and CDR2 SVGAGI. With 7 bases removed from V and 0 bases from J, the gap between germline ends came to 12 bases. The CDR3 length is 14 residues.